The rows below give T cell receptor beta chains drawn from one sample of a study of T cells in Graves' hyperthyroidism and ophthalmopathy. TCRdb passed the multiplex PCR reads through MiXCR, listing each CDR3 protein once. The table lists about 260,000 distinct CDR3 sequences, about 15% of them singletons, with about 29% in the top ten. The sequencing sample was made of blood. The receptors derive from a woman aged 18-29 years with Graves' ophthalmopathy. CDR3s include the opening cysteine and the closing phenylalanine or tryptophan. The order of the fields is D gene, V gene, J gene, clone size, CDR3 protein, CDR3 DNA. A D gene is named only where the DNA matches it firmly. Part of the rows lack a size; the others show once, few, many or a class for expanded clones.

d_gene: TRBD1
v_gene: TRBV19
j_gene: TRBJ2-5
abundance: .
CDR3aa: CASSLLGTEQETQYF
CDR3nt: TGTGCCAGTAGTCTGCTCGGGACAGAACAAGAGACCCAGTACTTC

d_gene: .
v_gene: TRBV4-1
j_gene: TRBJ1-4
abundance: .
CDR3aa: CASSQASGATNEKLFF
CDR3nt: TGCGCCAGCAGCCAGGCCAGTGGCGCAACTAATGAAAAACTGTTTTTT

d_gene: TRBD1
v_gene: TRBV4-3
j_gene: TRBJ1-1
abundance: many
CDR3aa: CASSQDWGDSMNTEAFF
CDR3nt: TGCGCCAGCAGCCAAGATTGGGGGGACAGCATGAACACTGAAGCTTTCTTT

d_gene: TRBD1
v_gene: TRBV11-2
j_gene: TRBJ1-1
abundance: many
CDR3aa: CASSLGQGKTEAFF
CDR3nt: TGTGCCAGCAGCTTGGGACAGGGAAAGACTGAAGCTTTCTTT

d_gene: .
v_gene: TRBV20-1
j_gene: TRBJ2-5
abundance: many
CDR3aa: CSARDLGSQETQYF
CDR3nt: TGCAGTGCTAGAGATCTGGGCAGCCAAGAGACCCAGTACTTC

d_gene: TRBD1
v_gene: TRBV20-1
j_gene: TRBJ1-1
abundance: few
CDR3aa: CSARPGTGNGGTEAFF
CDR3nt: TGCAGTGCTCGTCCCGGGACAGGGAACGGTGGGACTGAAGCTTTCTTT

d_gene: .
v_gene: TRBV15
j_gene: TRBJ1-4
abundance: .
CDR3aa: CATSRDLGNWGEKLFF
CDR3nt: TGTGCCACCAGCAGAGATCTGGGGAATTGGGGTGAAAAACTGTTTTTT

d_gene: .
v_gene: TRBV4-1
j_gene: TRBJ1-6
abundance: .
CDR3aa: CASSQDRSTLRGSPLHF
CDR3nt: TGCGCCAGCAGCCAAGATCGGAGCACATTAAGGGGTTCACCCCTCCACTTT

d_gene: TRBD2
v_gene: TRBV9
j_gene: TRBJ2-1
abundance: few
CDR3aa: CASSDSGRARAEQFF
CDR3nt: TGTGCCAGCAGCGATAGCGGGAGGGCTAGGGCTGAGCAGTTCTTC

d_gene: .
v_gene: TRBV27
j_gene: TRBJ2-3
abundance: few
CDR3aa: CASSLAVTDTQYF
CDR3nt: TGTGCCAGCAGCCTAGCAGTCACAGATACGCAGTATTTT

d_gene: .
v_gene: TRBV6-1
j_gene: TRBJ2-7
abundance: many
CDR3aa: CASSEASLAREQYF
CDR3nt: TGTGCCAGCAGTGAAGCCAGCCTAGCTAGGGAGCAGTACTTC

d_gene: TRBD1
v_gene: TRBV7-8
j_gene: TRBJ1-5
abundance: many
CDR3aa: CASSPDRGKRQPQHF
CDR3nt: TGTGCCAGCAGCCCGGACAGGGGAAAAAGACAGCCCCAGCATTTT

d_gene: .
v_gene: TRBV30
j_gene: TRBJ2-7
abundance: .
CDR3aa: CAWSVNLVYEQYF
CDR3nt: TGTGCCTGGAGTGTAAATCTAGTCTACGAGCAGTACTTC

d_gene: .
v_gene: TRBV28
j_gene: TRBJ2-1
abundance: many
CDR3aa: CASRWQRNNEQFF
CDR3nt: TGTGCCAGCAGATGGCAGCGGAACAATGAGCAGTTCTTC

d_gene: TRBD1
v_gene: TRBV10-1
j_gene: TRBJ2-1
abundance: .
CDR3aa: CASYRQGARNEQFF
CDR3nt: TGCGCCAGCTATCGACAGGGGGCGCGAAATGAGCAGTTCTTC

d_gene: TRBD2
v_gene: TRBV10-2
j_gene: TRBJ2-2
abundance: many
CDR3aa: CASARLAGGNTGELFF
CDR3nt: TGCGCCAGCGCACGACTAGCGGGGGGTAACACCGGGGAGCTGTTTTTT

d_gene: .
v_gene: TRBV6-1
j_gene: TRBJ2-3
abundance: many
CDR3aa: CASSVPFSWGLTDTQYF
CDR3nt: TGTGCCAGCAGTGTCCCCTTTAGTTGGGGTCTCACAGATACGCAGTATTTT

d_gene: TRBD1
v_gene: TRBV29-1
j_gene: TRBJ2-7
abundance: many
CDR3aa: CSVEGGTGANEQYF
CDR3nt: TGCAGCGTTGAGGGCGGGACAGGGGCCAACGAGCAGTACTTC

d_gene: TRBD1
v_gene: TRBV5-1
j_gene: TRBJ2-5
abundance: many
CDR3aa: CASSLEGGLETQYF
CDR3nt: TGTGCCAGCAGCTTAGAAGGGGGCTTGGAGACCCAGTACTTC

d_gene: .
v_gene: TRBV2
j_gene: TRBJ1-2
abundance: many
CDR3aa: CASSERGGDRGGYTF
CDR3nt: TGTGCCAGCAGTGAACGGGGCGGGGACCGAGGTGGCTACACCTTC

d_gene: .
v_gene: TRBV14
j_gene: TRBJ2-1
abundance: .
CDR3aa: CASSQSTSPYNEQFF
CDR3nt: TGTGCCAGCAGCCAAAGCACCTCCCCCTACAATGAGCAGTTCTTC

d_gene: TRBD2
v_gene: TRBV20-1
j_gene: TRBJ2-3
abundance: many
CDR3aa: CSARDLRLAGGSSTDTQYF
CDR3nt: TGCAGTGCTAGAGATCTTCGGCTAGCGGGGGGATCTAGCACAGATACGCAGTATTTT

d_gene: .
v_gene: TRBV30
j_gene: TRBJ2-7
abundance: .
CDR3aa: CAWSGGSSYEQYF
CDR3nt: TGTGCCTGGAGCGGCGGCAGCTCCTACGAGCAGTACTTC

d_gene: .
v_gene: TRBV19
j_gene: TRBJ1-5
abundance: .
CDR3aa: CASSVRPGASNQPQHF
CDR3nt: TGTGCCAGTAGCGTTCGCCCAGGGGCTAGCAATCAGCCCCAGCATTTT

d_gene: .
v_gene: TRBV6-1
j_gene: TRBJ1-2
abundance: many
CDR3aa: CASSPGHPVRYGYTF
CDR3nt: TGTGCCAGCAGTCCCGGACATCCCGTCCGCTATGGCTACACCTTC

d_gene: .
v_gene: TRBV6-1
j_gene: TRBJ1-3
abundance: .
CDR3aa: CASSIGGPGAGNTIYF
CDR3nt: TGTGCCAGCAGTATCGGGGGGCCCGGGGCTGGAAACACCATATATTTT

d_gene: TRBD1
v_gene: TRBV5-4
j_gene: TRBJ1-5
abundance: many
CDR3aa: CAPRAGGVGNQPQHF
CDR3nt: TGTGCCCCCAGGGCAGGGGGTGTGGGCAATCAGCCCCAGCATTTT

d_gene: TRBD2
v_gene: TRBV24-1
j_gene: TRBJ2-3
abundance: many
CDR3aa: CATSERSGRESIDTQYF
CDR3nt: TGTGCCACCAGTGAGCGGTCAGGGCGGGAGTCGATAGATACGCAGTATTTT

d_gene: TRBD2
v_gene: TRBV9
j_gene: TRBJ2-5
abundance: many
CDR3aa: CASSFAGLAGEETQYF
CDR3nt: TGTGCCAGCAGCTTTGCCGGACTAGCGGGAGAGGAGACCCAGTACTTC

d_gene: .
v_gene: TRBV10-2
j_gene: TRBJ1-2
abundance: many
CDR3aa: CASSESHRVGYTF
CDR3nt: TGCGCCAGCAGTGAGAGTCACAGGGTAGGCTACACCTTC

d_gene: TRBD2
v_gene: TRBV9
j_gene: TRBJ2-3
abundance: .
CDR3aa: CASSVGLAGNTDTQYF
CDR3nt: TGTGCCAGCAGCGTAGGACTAGCGGGAAACACAGATACGCAGTATTTT

d_gene: .
v_gene: TRBV7-9
j_gene: TRBJ1-4
abundance: many
CDR3aa: CASSPKFGEKLFF
CDR3nt: TGTGCCAGCAGCCCGAAATTCGGAGAAAAACTGTTTTTT

d_gene: .
v_gene: TRBV12-3/TRBV12-4
j_gene: TRBJ1-1
abundance: .
CDR3aa: CASSLGGGYPTEAFF
CDR3nt: TGTGCCAGCAGTTTAGGGGGGGGGTACCCCACTGAAGCTTTCTTT

d_gene: TRBD2
v_gene: TRBV27
j_gene: TRBJ2-2
abundance: .
CDR3aa: CASSLLLAGGGGELFF
CDR3nt: TGTGCCAGCAGTTTATTGTTAGCGGGAGGGGGCGGGGAGCTGTTTTTT

d_gene: .
v_gene: TRBV20-1
j_gene: TRBJ1-3
abundance: .
CDR3aa: CSATDAGNTIYF
CDR3nt: TGCAGTGCCACCGACGCTGGAAACACCATATATTTT

d_gene: TRBD2
v_gene: TRBV6-1
j_gene: TRBJ2-7
abundance: .
CDR3aa: CASSEAPASGDEQYF
CDR3nt: TGTGCCAGCAGTGAAGCGCCGGCTAGCGGGGACGAGCAGTACTTC

d_gene: .
v_gene: TRBV20-1
j_gene: TRBJ2-7
abundance: few
CDR3aa: CSAVQGSYKQYF
CDR3nt: TGCAGTGCTGTACAGGGCTCCTACAAGCAGTACTTC

d_gene: TRBD1
v_gene: TRBV11-2
j_gene: TRBJ1-2
abundance: once
CDR3aa: CASSTPLTGGNYGYTF
CDR3nt: TGTGCCAGCAGCACCCCTCTGACAGGGGGGAACTATGGCTACACCTTC

d_gene: .
v_gene: TRBV6-1
j_gene: TRBJ1-2
abundance: many
CDR3aa: CASSSTVYGYTF
CDR3nt: TGTGCCAGCAGTTCGACAGTCTATGGCTACACCTTC

d_gene: .
v_gene: TRBV24-1
j_gene: TRBJ2-5
abundance: .
CDR3aa: CATSDFRVAGAETQYF
CDR3nt: TGTGCCACCAGTGATTTTCGGGTTGCAGGGGCAGAGACCCAGTACTTC

d_gene: .
v_gene: TRBV6-2/TRBV6-3
j_gene: TRBJ1-2
abundance: many
CDR3aa: CASSYLEGKNYGYTF
CDR3nt: TGTGCCAGCAGTTATTTGGAGGGAAAGAACTATGGCTACACCTTC

d_gene: .
v_gene: TRBV28
j_gene: TRBJ1-2
abundance: many
CDR3aa: CSSSSPRNYGYTF
CDR3nt: TGTTCCAGCAGTTCGCCCAGAAACTATGGCTACACCTTC

d_gene: .
v_gene: TRBV2
j_gene: TRBJ2-7
abundance: many
CDR3aa: CASSSRDITYEQYF
CDR3nt: TGTGCCAGCAGCTCCCGGGACATCACCTACGAGCAGTACTTC

d_gene: .
v_gene: TRBV5-1
j_gene: TRBJ2-7
abundance: .
CDR3aa: CASSRMAIPEQYF
CDR3nt: TGCGCCAGCAGCAGGATGGCAATCCCTGAGCAGTACTTC

d_gene: TRBD2
v_gene: TRBV2
j_gene: TRBJ2-1
abundance: many
CDR3aa: CASKGTSGFSYNEQFF
CDR3nt: TGTGCCAGCAAGGGGACTAGCGGGTTCTCCTACAATGAGCAGTTCTTC

d_gene: .
v_gene: TRBV30
j_gene: TRBJ2-2
abundance: many
CDR3aa: CAWSGTNTGELFF
CDR3nt: TGTGCCTGGAGTGGCACGAACACCGGGGAGCTGTTTTTT

d_gene: TRBD2
v_gene: TRBV9
j_gene: TRBJ2-5
abundance: .
CDR3aa: CASSARVAGGETQYF
CDR3nt: TGTGCCAGCAGCGCCCGGGTAGCGGGAGGGGAGACCCAGTACTTC

d_gene: TRBD1
v_gene: TRBV28
j_gene: TRBJ1-5
abundance: .
CDR3aa: CASSSLGRGQGNQPQHF
CDR3nt: TGTGCCAGCAGTTCGCTGGGAAGGGGGCAGGGCAATCAGCCCCAGCATTTT

d_gene: TRBD1
v_gene: TRBV18
j_gene: TRBJ1-1
abundance: few
CDR3aa: CASSEGQGGLNTEAFF
CDR3nt: TGTGCCAGCTCCGAGGGACAGGGAGGATTGAACACTGAAGCTTTCTTT

d_gene: TRBD2
v_gene: TRBV2
j_gene: TRBJ2-1
abundance: many
CDR3aa: CASSVLSGSSYNEQFF
CDR3nt: TGTGCCAGCAGTGTACTTAGCGGGAGCTCCTACAATGAGCAGTTCTTC

d_gene: TRBD1
v_gene: TRBV12-3/TRBV12-4
j_gene: TRBJ2-1
abundance: many
CDR3aa: CASTRQGASYNEQFF
CDR3nt: TGTGCCAGCACCCGACAGGGGGCCTCCTACAATGAGCAGTTCTTC

d_gene: .
v_gene: TRBV30
j_gene: TRBJ2-5
abundance: many
CDR3aa: CAWSERLRETQYF
CDR3nt: TGTGCCTGGAGTGAAAGGCTCCGGGAGACCCAGTACTTC

d_gene: TRBD1
v_gene: TRBV20-1
j_gene: TRBJ2-5
abundance: many
CDR3aa: CSARVGQGETQYF
CDR3nt: TGCAGTGCTAGAGTTGGACAGGGAGAGACCCAGTACTTC

d_gene: .
v_gene: TRBV6-1
j_gene: TRBJ1-5
abundance: many
CDR3aa: CASSHPLPGHNQPQHF
CDR3nt: TGTGCCAGCAGTCACCCTCTCCCGGGGCACAATCAGCCCCAGCATTTT

d_gene: TRBD2
v_gene: TRBV7-2
j_gene: TRBJ2-7
abundance: many
CDR3aa: CASSSGSGGFYEQYF
CDR3nt: TGTGCCAGCAGCTCCGGTAGCGGGGGGTTCTACGAGCAGTACTTC

d_gene: TRBD1
v_gene: TRBV6-2/TRBV6-3
j_gene: TRBJ2-3
abundance: few
CDR3aa: CASSYPGTGGLDTQYF
CDR3nt: TGTGCCAGCAGTTACCCTGGGACAGGGGGCTTAGATACGCAGTATTTT

d_gene: .
v_gene: TRBV7-2
j_gene: TRBJ1-2
abundance: many
CDR3aa: CASSLGGTYGYTF
CDR3nt: TGTGCCAGCAGCTTAGGTGGGACATATGGCTACACCTTC